This record covers a single TCR beta chain. The sample comes from a study of blood T cell repertoires in COVID-19. Whole-study context: The samples span acute and convalescent COVID-19 from the United States, Italy and Spain. The analysed material was cDNA or gDNA that came from T cells, B-cell-depleted T cells, or PBMCs.

CDR1 and CDR2 (germline): SGDLS, YYNGEE. This CDR3 has 16 amino acids. V lost 2 bases and J 3 bases, leaving 14 bases between the germline ends. Authors' processing steps: Estimation of nucleated cell counts relied on the amplification of reference gene primers. TCRdb's table, derived via immunoSEQ multiplex PCR, lists solely in-frame clones and lacks some. For V, J and clone size, that table is used; D and trimming come from the DNA. The sample contains roughly 50,000 clones, approximately 80% of which appear only once. The material sequenced was peripheral blood. The receptor was isolated from a human donor with active or convalescent COVID-19. The donor label of this sample is uncertain. The V gene is TRBV9, the J gene TRBJ2-2, with D tentatively TRBD2 (6 bases). The CDR3: CASSVSSGLHTGELFF. DNA for the CDR3: TGTGCCAGCAGCGTTAGTTCGGGACTCCACACCGGGGAGCTGTTTTTT.